This TCR beta chain was found in a study of molecular identifiers for immune sequencing clone quantification (dated by TCRdb to between 2018 and 2020). Concerning the study at large: For a replicate experiment, the RNA from either approximately 20,000 or 100,000 naive CD8 T cells was divided into five aliquots, and four of those aliquots went on to sequencing. This methods study used CD8 T cells to benchmark TCR RNA copy counting and molecular-identifier clustering-based TCR repertoire sequencing (MIDCIRS). On the study overall, not on this receptor specifically: Spiked-in Jurkat TCR RNA equal to a single cell's worth was reported to be detectable even within 1,100,000 naive CD8 T cells. When barcode sub-clustering was not used, chimeric consensus sequences inflated TCR diversity, with chimeras reaching as high as 47%. Modeling gave about three recovered TCR RNA copies per cell versus 8 to 10 by digital PCR, implying roughly 28% capture efficiency. The naive libraries included spiked-in Jurkat TCR RNA (roughly 9 copies' worth), and this RNA is not part of the donor repertoire. In CMV-specific effector cells, clones with more than 20 RNA copies contained over 98% of molecules, whereas in naive cells such clones contained under 1% of molecules. Highly expanded clone sizes could be underestimated if identical TCR molecules share a barcode.

Naive CD8 T cell libraries were made from about 20,000 to 1,000,000 sorted cells using 10%, 30% or 50% of purified RNA. Naive CD8 T cells were FACS-sorted as CD8+CD4-CCR7+CD45RA+ on a BD FACSAria II into RLT Plus buffer. To test detection sensitivity, Jurkat RNA equal to ten TCR copies was added to samples of about 20,000-1,000,000 naive CD8 T cells. CD8 T cells were enriched with RosetteSep CD8+ T Cell Enrichment Cocktail and Ficoll-Paque, followed by ACK red cell lysis. In this sample, this clonotype turned up many times. The clone's antigen remains unknown. No per-base quality is available; no much larger clone lies one base away. The germline V gene sets CDR1 to SGHDT and CDR2 to YYEEEE. The V end gives up 4 bases and the J end 4 bases, leaving 10 bases in the junction not matched to a gene. The CDR3, cysteine through phenylalanine, is 16 amino acids long. The DNA shown is the 48-base CDR3, in frame from base 1.

Libraries were made using PCR. Sequencing used an Illumina HiSeq 4000. Preparation of bulk TCR libraries followed a previously described approach, with the TCR primers listed in Table S5. Total RNA was purified with the Qiagen AllPrep DNA/RNA kit. Reads from multiple sequencing runs of the same library were pooled before analysis. The source study handled its data this way. Reads were retained only if an exact TCR constant sequence was present, and the retained reads were trimmed to 150 nt and grouped according to their 12-nt molecular barcodes. Reads in each barcode group were sub-clustered using a 15% Levenshtein threshold, and a quality-weighted consensus sequence was built for each RNA molecule. Non-functional sequences were discarded, and so were lower-count sequences lying one edit away from another sequence. Based on a fit of two negative binomial distributions, barcode sub-clusters having less than 20% of the maximum read count were discarded. TCRdb cleaned the public reads at Q25 with fastp, built clones with MiXCR and kept in-frame beta chains. Under each unique CDR3 protein, matching rows form one entry showing the most common genes and DNA. The V and J calls were not made by the authors but by TCRdb's processing. For this sample the table gives 50,000 to 65,000 distinct CDR3 sequences, of which approximately 26% were detected only once. The biggest ten clones account for over 1.5% of the sample.

Sequences were obtained from naive CD8+ T cells from blood, with Jurkat cell RNA spiked in. The cell subset or site label on this specimen signifies: FACS-sorted CD8+CD4-CCR7+CD45RA+ naive T cells. The chain links TRBV5-6 with TRBJ2-7; a stretch of 11 junction bases matches TRBD2. This clonotype was sampled from a human donor in good health. Some libraries in this study had Jurkat cell RNA spiked in. The nucleotides are TGTGCCAGCAGCCCAAAACTAGCGGGAGTGGGTTACGAGCAGTACTTC. It translates as CASSPKLAGVGYEQYF.